A selection of T cell receptor beta chains follows, all from one sample in a study of blood T cell repertoires in COVID-19. Produced via immunoSEQ multiplex PCR; TCRdb's table is partial and in-frame only. Of 200,000 to 250,000 clones listed, 85% are singletons. Sequencing was done on a sample of PBMCs or T cells enriched from blood (not recorded which). Source of these receptors: a man aged 35 to 55 who had recovered from COVID-19. Each CDR3 is given with its conserved first and last residue. D genes are given only for firm matches. Clone size is not always given. Where it is, it says once, few, many or a class for expanded clones.

j_gene | abundance | d_gene | v_gene | CDR3nt | CDR3aa
TRBJ2-1 | once | TRBD2 | TRBV2 | TGTGCCAGCAGTAAGGCTAGCGGGATTATTTACAATGAGCAGTTCTTC | CASSKASGIIYNEQFF
TRBJ1-1 | NA | TRBD1 | TRBV3-1/TRBV3-2 | TGTGCCAGCAGCCAGGTCAAAGGGGGCAGGAACACTGAAGCTTTCTTT | CASSQVKGGRNTEAFF
TRBJ2-7 | NA | NA | TRBV5-4 | TGTGCCAGCAGCTTGGATTCAGGGCCCTACGAGCAGTACTTC | CASSLDSGPYEQYF
TRBJ1-1 | NA | TRBD1 | TRBV10-2 | TGCGCCAGCAGTCCCCTCCGACAGGGTCCTGAAGCTTTCTTT | CASSPLRQGPEAFF
TRBJ2-1 | NA | NA | TRBV20-1 | TGCAGTGCTAGTTCGGGGAGCAATGAGCAGTTCTTC | CSASSGSNEQFF
TRBJ1-1 | few | TRBD1 | TRBV19 | TGTGCCAGTAGAACCGGGACAGGGATGAACACTGAAGCTTTCTTT | CASRTGTGMNTEAFF
TRBJ2-2 | NA | NA | TRBV5-4 | TGTGCCAGCAGCTGGAGCGGGTCGAACACCGGGGAGCTGTTTTTT | CASSWSGSNTGELFF
TRBJ2-1 | NA | TRBD2 | TRBV11-2 | TGTGCCAGCAGCCTACTAGCGGGAGGGGCCAATGAGCAGTTCTTC | CASSLLAGGANEQFF
TRBJ1-5 | NA | NA | TRBV5-8 | TGTGCCAGCAGCTTATACAGGGTATCTCAGCCCCAGCATTTT | CASSLYRVSQPQHF
TRBJ1-5 | NA | TRBD1 | TRBV2 | TGTGCCAGCAGGGACAGGTCGTTGTGGCAGCCCCAGCATTTT | CASRDRSLWQPQHF
TRBJ2-3 | NA | NA | TRBV3-1/TRBV3-2 | TGTGCCAGCAGCGCCGACATGTTTAGCACAGATACGCAGTATTTT | CASSADMFSTDTQYF
TRBJ1-6 | NA | NA | TRBV4-1 | TGCGCCAGCAGCCTTAGACAGGTTAATAATTCACCCCTCCACTTT | CASSLRQVNNSPLHF
TRBJ2-2 | once | TRBD2 | TRBV2 | TGTGCCAGCCGGAGGGGACTAGCGGGAAACACCGGGGAGCTGTTTTTT | CASRRGLAGNTGELFF
TRBJ1-4 | NA | TRBD1 | TRBV5-8 | TGTGCCAGCAGCCGAGGGGACAGCCTATCTAATGAAAAACTGTTTTTT | CASSRGDSLSNEKLFF